This T cell receptor beta chain emerged from a study of pediatric ulcerative colitis. The study, taken as a whole, reports: Substantially fewer templates came from a couple of patients' blood samples.

From germline, CDR1 is SQVTM and CDR2 ANQGSEA. This CDR3 has 13 residues. V was pared by 7 bases and J by 3 bases, with 5 bases of the junction left unmatched. The repertoire was sequenced with immunoSEQ multiplex PCR; TCRdb's copy has only in-frame clones and lacks some. In the table there are roughly 64,000 clones, 70% to 90% of which are singletons. Regarding this clone: What it binds is not known.

The chain recombines TRBV29-1 with TRBJ2-7; 11 positions match TRBD1. The source of this sequence is a boy aged 5-17 years with severe ulcerative colitis. What was sequenced was blood. The CDR3 bases are TGCAGCGGTACCGGGACAGGGGGCTACGAGCAGTACTTC. This translates into CSGTGTGGYEQYF.